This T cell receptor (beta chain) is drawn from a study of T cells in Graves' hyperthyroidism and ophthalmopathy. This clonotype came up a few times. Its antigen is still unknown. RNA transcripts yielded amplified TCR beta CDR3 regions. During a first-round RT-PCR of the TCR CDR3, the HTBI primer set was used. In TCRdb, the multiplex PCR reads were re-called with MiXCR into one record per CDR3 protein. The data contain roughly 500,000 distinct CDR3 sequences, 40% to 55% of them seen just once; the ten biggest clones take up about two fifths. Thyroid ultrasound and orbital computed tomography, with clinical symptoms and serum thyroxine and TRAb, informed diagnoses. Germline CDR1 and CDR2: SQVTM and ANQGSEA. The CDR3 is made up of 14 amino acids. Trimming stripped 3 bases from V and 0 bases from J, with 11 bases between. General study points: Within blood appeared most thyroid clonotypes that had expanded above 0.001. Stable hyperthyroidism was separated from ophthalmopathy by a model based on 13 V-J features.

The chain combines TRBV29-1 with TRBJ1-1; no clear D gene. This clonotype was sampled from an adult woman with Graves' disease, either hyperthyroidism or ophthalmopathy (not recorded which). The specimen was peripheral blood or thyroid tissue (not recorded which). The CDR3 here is CSVDLNGMNTEAFF. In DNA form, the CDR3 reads TGCAGCGTTGACTTAAACGGGATGAACACTGAAGCTTTCTTT.